The clone carrying this T cell receptor beta chain was seen once. Its specificity is unknown. The sample belongs to a study of OX40 agonist ivuxolimab in advanced cancers. About the study: Patients received intravenous ivuxolimab every 2 weeks at 0.01 to 10 mg/kg. Whole-study results and caveats: Expanded clones were, on average, more numerous in CD8+ T cells than in CD4+.

Germline V lookup: CDR1 SEHNR, CDR2 FQNEAQ (reference sequence). J was trimmed by 2 bases and V by 5 bases; bases with no gene match: 8. The CDR3 sequence is 16 residues long. The data were produced by immunoSEQ multiplex PCR, yet TCRdb's version contains in-frame clones alone and is incomplete. This sample has approximately 76,000 clones, with more than 70% found just once. The rearrangement joins TRBV7-9 to TRBJ1-5, with 8 bases fitting TRBD1. This clonotype originated in an adult with an advanced solid tumor such as melanoma, head and neck, liver or kidney cancer. The specimen comprised CD4+ or CD8+ T cells sorted from blood, sampled in a trial of the OX40 agonist ivuxolimab. The CDR3 DNA reads TGTGCCAGCAGCCCCTCCACGGACAGGGGCAATCAGCCCCAGCATTTT. Its protein is CASSPSTDRGNQPQHF.